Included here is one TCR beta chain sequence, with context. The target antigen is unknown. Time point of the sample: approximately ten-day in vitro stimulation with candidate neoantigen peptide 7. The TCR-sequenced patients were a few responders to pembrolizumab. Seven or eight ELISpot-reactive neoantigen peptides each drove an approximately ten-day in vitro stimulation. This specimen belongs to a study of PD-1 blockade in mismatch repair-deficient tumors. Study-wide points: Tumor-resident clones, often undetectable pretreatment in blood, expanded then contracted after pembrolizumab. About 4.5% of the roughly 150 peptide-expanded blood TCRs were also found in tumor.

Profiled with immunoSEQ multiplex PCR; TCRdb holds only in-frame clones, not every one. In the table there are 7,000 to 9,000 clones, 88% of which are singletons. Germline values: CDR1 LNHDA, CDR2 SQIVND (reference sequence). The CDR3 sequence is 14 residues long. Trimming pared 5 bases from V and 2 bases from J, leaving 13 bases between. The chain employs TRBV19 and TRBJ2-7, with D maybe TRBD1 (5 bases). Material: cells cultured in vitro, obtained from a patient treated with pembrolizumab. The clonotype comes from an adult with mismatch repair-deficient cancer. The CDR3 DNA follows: TGTGCCAGTAGTCTGTCGGACATAGCCTACGAGCAGTACTTC. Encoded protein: CASSLSDIAYEQYF.